This is a list of T cell receptor beta chains from one sample in a study of shared clonotypes between healthy human individuals. Generated by immunoSEQ multiplex PCR, the TCRdb table keeps only in-frame clones and is missing some. Among about 2.3 million clones listed, approximately 93% were seen once. The source material was naive CD4+ T cells from PBMCs. The receptors were gathered from a man in his late teens or twenties in good health. Some clones in this sample may be carry-over from other donors' samples. Each CDR3 is given with its conserved first and last residue. Fields, in order: CDR3 protein, CDR3 DNA, V gene, J gene, clone size, D gene. The D gene is left open where the match is weak. Expanded clones get a size class; other rows say once, few or many, or leave the size out.

cdr3_aa: CASSLTWDSSYEQYF
cdr3_nt: TGCGCCAGCAGCTTAACCTGGGACAGCTCCTACGAGCAGTACTTC
v_call: TRBV5-1
j_call: TRBJ2-7
clone_size: .
d_call: TRBD1

cdr3_aa: CASSTHGTSLYEQYF
cdr3_nt: TGTGCCAGCAGCACTCACGGGACAAGTCTCTACGAGCAGTACTTC
v_call: TRBV6-5
j_call: TRBJ2-7
clone_size: .
d_call: .

cdr3_aa: CASSPGSGLHGELFF
cdr3_nt: TGTGCCAGCAGCCCTGGCTCGGGTCTACACGGGGAGCTGTTTTTT
v_call: TRBV28
j_call: TRBJ2-2
clone_size: .
d_call: .

cdr3_aa: CASSYDVEGVSYEQYF
cdr3_nt: TGTGCCAGCAGTTACGACGTCGAGGGGGTTTCCTACGAGCAGTACTTC
v_call: TRBV6-6
j_call: TRBJ2-7
clone_size: .
d_call: .

cdr3_aa: CASRGLAGSYEQYF
cdr3_nt: TGTGCCAGCAGGGGACTAGCTGGATCCTACGAGCAGTACTTC
v_call: TRBV27
j_call: TRBJ2-7
clone_size: .
d_call: TRBD2

cdr3_aa: CASSEGPPKGEAFF
cdr3_nt: TGTGCCAGCAGTGAGGGCCCTCCAAAGGGGGAAGCTTTCTTT
v_call: TRBV6-1
j_call: TRBJ1-1
clone_size: .
d_call: .

cdr3_aa: CSVEGTPSREQYF
cdr3_nt: TGCAGCGTTGAAGGGACCCCCTCGAGAGAGCAGTACTTC
v_call: TRBV29-1
j_call: TRBJ2-5
clone_size: .
d_call: .

cdr3_aa: CASSPPPQSYNEQFF
cdr3_nt: TGTGCCAGCTCACCACCGCCCCAATCCTACAATGAGCAGTTCTTC
v_call: TRBV18
j_call: TRBJ2-1
clone_size: .
d_call: .

cdr3_aa: CASSLDNYEQYF
cdr3_nt: TGCGCCAGCAGCCTGGACAACTACGAGCAGTACTTC
v_call: TRBV5-1
j_call: TRBJ2-7
clone_size: .
d_call: .

cdr3_aa: CASSPITVQETQYF
cdr3_nt: TGTGCCAGCTCACCAATAACGGTCCAAGAGACCCAGTACTTC
v_call: TRBV18
j_call: TRBJ2-5
clone_size: .
d_call: .

cdr3_aa: CASSVGQLNYGYTF
cdr3_nt: TGCGCCAGTTCAGTCGGGCAGTTAAACTATGGCTACACCTTC
v_call: TRBV5-1
j_call: TRBJ1-2
clone_size: .
d_call: .

cdr3_aa: CASRQELGNTIYF
cdr3_nt: TGCGCCAGCAGGCAGGAGCTCGGAAACACCATATATTTT
v_call: TRBV10-2
j_call: TRBJ1-3
clone_size: .
d_call: .

cdr3_aa: CATSSGTGEEETQYF
cdr3_nt: TGTGCCACCAGCAGTGGGACAGGGGAGGAAGAGACCCAGTACTTC
v_call: TRBV15
j_call: TRBJ2-5
clone_size: .
d_call: TRBD1

cdr3_aa: CASSERDQPQHF
cdr3_nt: TGTGCCAGCAGTGAAAGGGATCAGCCCCAGCATTTT
v_call: TRBV6-1
j_call: TRBJ1-5
clone_size: .
d_call: .

cdr3_aa: CASRRLQETQYF
cdr3_nt: TGTGCCAGCAGGAGGTTGCAAGAGACCCAGTACTTC
v_call: TRBV11-1
j_call: TRBJ2-5
clone_size: .
d_call: .

cdr3_aa: CARSSRQPQHF
cdr3_nt: TGTGCCAGAAGCTCTCGACAGCCCCAGCATTTT
v_call: TRBV5-3
j_call: TRBJ1-5
clone_size: .
d_call: .

cdr3_aa: CASSQPDRYAEKLFF
cdr3_nt: TGTGCCAGCAGCCAACCCGACAGGTACGCTGAAAAACTGTTTTTT
v_call: TRBV4-2
j_call: TRBJ1-4
clone_size: once
d_call: .

cdr3_aa: CASSSGRDTEAFF
cdr3_nt: TGTGCCAGCAGCTCAGGGAGGGATACTGAAGCTTTCTTT
v_call: TRBV6-6
j_call: TRBJ1-1
clone_size: .
d_call: .

cdr3_aa: CASSVASGPQETQYF
cdr3_nt: TGTGCCAGCAGCGTAGCCTCAGGCCCGCAAGAGACCCAGTACTTC
v_call: TRBV9
j_call: TRBJ2-5
clone_size: .
d_call: .

cdr3_aa: CASSISTDTQYF
cdr3_nt: TGTGCCAGCAGCATTAGCACAGATACGCAGTATTTT
v_call: TRBV7-3
j_call: TRBJ2-3
clone_size: .
d_call: .

cdr3_aa: CATSREHVPGANVLTF
cdr3_nt: TGTGCCACCAGCAGAGAACATGTTCCTGGGGCCAACGTCCTGACTTTC
v_call: TRBV15
j_call: TRBJ2-6
clone_size: once
d_call: .

cdr3_aa: CASMGQLNQPQHF
cdr3_nt: TGTGCCAGCATGGGACAGCTCAATCAGCCCCAGCATTTT
v_call: TRBV2
j_call: TRBJ1-5
clone_size: .
d_call: TRBD1

cdr3_aa: CASSRGGAGANVLTF
cdr3_nt: TGTGCCAGCAGCCGTGGGGGAGCTGGGGCCAACGTCCTGACTTTC
v_call: TRBV11-2
j_call: TRBJ2-6
clone_size: once
d_call: .

cdr3_aa: CASSLRLAGEKAYEQYF
cdr3_nt: TGCGCCAGCAGCTTAAGGCTAGCGGGAGAAAAGGCCTACGAGCAGTACTTC
v_call: TRBV5-1
j_call: TRBJ2-7
clone_size: .
d_call: TRBD2

cdr3_aa: CASAQRGWGYEQYF
cdr3_nt: TGTGCCAGTGCCCAGCGGGGCTGGGGCTACGAGCAGTACTTC
v_call: TRBV7-2
j_call: TRBJ2-7
clone_size: .
d_call: TRBD2

cdr3_aa: CASSFRLAGVGTQYF
cdr3_nt: TGTGCCAGCAGTTTTCGACTAGCGGGAGTGGGGACCCAGTACTTC
v_call: TRBV28
j_call: TRBJ2-5
clone_size: .
d_call: TRBD2

cdr3_aa: CASRRGEYETQYF
cdr3_nt: TGTGCCAGCAGGAGGGGGGAGTACGAGACCCAGTACTTC
v_call: TRBV6-1
j_call: TRBJ2-5
clone_size: .
d_call: .

cdr3_aa: CASSQPDRLYGYTF
cdr3_nt: TGTGCCAGCAGCCAACCGGACAGGCTCTATGGCTACACCTTC
v_call: TRBV14
j_call: TRBJ1-2
clone_size: .
d_call: TRBD1

cdr3_aa: CASSVDSYEQYF
cdr3_nt: TGTGCCAGCAGCGTTGACAGCTACGAGCAGTACTTC
v_call: TRBV6-1
j_call: TRBJ2-7
clone_size: .
d_call: .

cdr3_aa: CASSVGLGQNEQYF
cdr3_nt: TGTGCCAGCAGCGTAGGTCTGGGACAGAACGAGCAGTACTTC
v_call: TRBV9
j_call: TRBJ2-7
clone_size: .
d_call: TRBD1

cdr3_aa: CASSMQSGVQETQYF
cdr3_nt: TGCGCCAGCAGCATGCAAAGCGGGGTCCAAGAGACCCAGTACTTC
v_call: TRBV5-1
j_call: TRBJ2-5
clone_size: .
d_call: TRBD2

cdr3_aa: CASSHGTGADTGELFF
cdr3_nt: TGCGCCAGCAGCCATGGGACAGGGGCGGACACCGGGGAGCTGTTTTTT
v_call: TRBV4-1
j_call: TRBJ2-2
clone_size: .
d_call: TRBD1

cdr3_aa: CASSRQGNYEQYF
cdr3_nt: TGTGCCAGCAGTCGCCAGGGGAATTACGAGCAGTACTTC
v_call: TRBV27
j_call: TRBJ2-7
clone_size: once
d_call: .

cdr3_aa: CASSQTARGHDNQPQHF
cdr3_nt: TGTGCCAGCAGCCAAACGGCCAGGGGGCACGATAATCAGCCCCAGCATTTT
v_call: TRBV11-2
j_call: TRBJ1-5
clone_size: .
d_call: TRBD1

cdr3_aa: CASSYTSGTSRQYF
cdr3_nt: TGTGCCAGCAGCTACACCTCCGGGACTAGCAGGCAGTACTTC
v_call: TRBV7-2
j_call: TRBJ2-7
clone_size: .
d_call: TRBD2

cdr3_aa: CASSIAEGEETQYF
cdr3_nt: TGTGCCAGCAGCATAGCGGAGGGGGAGGAGACCCAGTACTTC
v_call: TRBV9
j_call: TRBJ2-5
clone_size: .
d_call: .

cdr3_aa: CASSLETGGKTGYTF
cdr3_nt: TGTGCCAGCAGTCTTGAGACAGGGGGTAAAACGGGCTACACCTTC
v_call: TRBV2
j_call: TRBJ1-2
clone_size: .
d_call: TRBD1

cdr3_aa: CASSSLAAGREQYF
cdr3_nt: TGTGCCAGCAGTTCCCTAGCCGCCGGGAGGGAGCAGTACTTC
v_call: TRBV28
j_call: TRBJ2-7
clone_size: .
d_call: TRBD2

cdr3_aa: CASSLGSGSSYEQYF
cdr3_nt: TGTGCCAGCAGCTTAGGTAGCGGGAGCTCCTACGAGCAGTACTTC
v_call: TRBV11-3
j_call: TRBJ2-7
clone_size: .
d_call: TRBD2

cdr3_aa: CASSLVPGTGELFF
cdr3_nt: TGTGCCAGCAGCTTAGTTCCGGGTACCGGGGAGCTGTTTTTT
v_call: TRBV7-2
j_call: TRBJ2-2
clone_size: .
d_call: .

cdr3_aa: CASSYSNPSDPGYTF
cdr3_nt: TGTGCCAGCAGTTACTCGAATCCCAGTGACCCTGGCTACACCTTC
v_call: TRBV6-5
j_call: TRBJ1-2
clone_size: .
d_call: .

cdr3_aa: CASSIKTSGSTTYEQYF
cdr3_nt: TGCGCCAGCAGCATAAAGACTAGCGGGAGCACTACCTACGAGCAGTACTTC
v_call: TRBV5-1
j_call: TRBJ2-7
clone_size: .
d_call: TRBD2

cdr3_aa: CASSQGSYEQYF
cdr3_nt: TGTGCCAGCTCACAGGGATCCTACGAGCAGTACTTC
v_call: TRBV18
j_call: TRBJ2-7
clone_size: .
d_call: .

cdr3_aa: CASGLINSYEQYF
cdr3_nt: TGTGCCAGCGGACTGATCAACTCCTACGAGCAGTACTTC
v_call: TRBV6-1
j_call: TRBJ2-7
clone_size: .
d_call: .

cdr3_aa: CASSRTGLDGYGYTF
cdr3_nt: TGTGCCAGCAGCCGGACAGGATTAGACGGCTATGGCTACACCTTC
v_call: TRBV6-5
j_call: TRBJ1-2
clone_size: .
d_call: TRBD1

cdr3_aa: CASSVTPGGETQYF
cdr3_nt: TGTGCCAGCAGCGTCACACCGGGGGGAGAGACCCAGTACTTC
v_call: TRBV9
j_call: TRBJ2-5
clone_size: .
d_call: TRBD2

cdr3_aa: CASSYLGGTEAFF
cdr3_nt: TGTGCCAGCAGCTATTTAGGGGGGACTGAAGCTTTCTTT
v_call: TRBV7-9
j_call: TRBJ1-1
clone_size: .
d_call: .

cdr3_aa: CASSQDDWVQAYEQYF
cdr3_nt: TGCGCCAGCAGCCAAGATGACTGGGTACAGGCCTACGAGCAGTACTTC
v_call: TRBV4-1
j_call: TRBJ2-7
clone_size: .
d_call: .

cdr3_aa: CASSPPTWDSYEQYF
cdr3_nt: TGTGCCAGCTCACCACCCACATGGGATTCCTACGAGCAGTACTTC
v_call: TRBV18
j_call: TRBJ2-7
clone_size: .
d_call: .

cdr3_aa: CASSVIEPDGYTF
cdr3_nt: TGTGCCAGTAGTGTCATTGAGCCGGATGGCTACACCTTC
v_call: TRBV19
j_call: TRBJ1-2
clone_size: .
d_call: .

cdr3_aa: CASRPGRLAGALETDTQYF
cdr3_nt: TGTGCCAGTCGACCCGGGAGGCTAGCGGGAGCTTTGGAAACAGATACGCAGTATTTT
v_call: TRBV19
j_call: TRBJ2-3
clone_size: .
d_call: TRBD2

cdr3_aa: CASSPYSGTRETQYF
cdr3_nt: TGTGCCAGCAGCCCCTATTCCGGGACACGAGAGACCCAGTACTTC
v_call: TRBV7-6
j_call: TRBJ2-5
clone_size: .
d_call: .

cdr3_aa: CASGLFGTSLSGANVLTF
cdr3_nt: TGTGCCAGCGGACTTTTTGGGACTTCTCTCTCTGGGGCCAACGTCCTGACTTTC
v_call: TRBV7-3
j_call: TRBJ2-6
clone_size: once
d_call: .

cdr3_aa: CASSLVGASNEQYF
cdr3_nt: TGCGCCAGCAGCTTGGTTGGGGCCTCTAATGAGCAGTACTTC
v_call: TRBV5-1
j_call: TRBJ2-7
clone_size: .
d_call: .

cdr3_aa: CSVHTTGLHGYTF
cdr3_nt: TGCAGCGTTCACACTACAGGGCTGCATGGCTACACCTTC
v_call: TRBV29-1
j_call: TRBJ1-2
clone_size: .
d_call: .